One sample yielded the 27 T cell receptor beta chains listed below, sequenced in a study of a mutant IDH1 vaccine in newly diagnosed glioma. The time point was: week 35, safety follow-up. Each dose of the vaccine consisted of 300 ug of mutant IDH1 20-mer peptide, with topical imiquimod. The antigens of these receptors remain unknown. Libraries were prepared by immunoSEQ multiplex PCR; TCRdb keeps only in-frame clonotypes and omits some of them. The sample contains 45,000 to 55,000 clones, 76% of which appear only once. The starting material was PBMCs, obtained from a glioma patient whose treatment included an IDH1 peptide vaccine. The receptors derive from a man aged 40-50 years with glioma.

The genes are TRBV25-1 and TRBJ2-5; D could derive from TRBD1 or TRBD2 (7 bases each). The CDR3 consists of 15 residues. Looked up from germline, CDR1 is MGHDK and CDR2 is SYGVNS. V lost 0 bases and J 5 bases, leaving 13 bases between the germline ends. CDR3 loop: CASSEYRQGGETQYF. The CDR3 DNA is TGTGCCAGCAGTGAATATAGACAGGGAGGGGAGACCCAGTACTTC.

This chain connects TRBV5-4 to TRBJ2-3; maybe TRBD2 (6 bases). Trimming stripped 5 bases from V and 0 bases from J, with 16 bases between. The germline V gene has CDR1 SGHNT and CDR2 YYREEE (reference sequence). CDR3 length: 16 amino acids. CDR3 residues: CASRSGLIASTDTQYF. In DNA form, the CDR3 reads TGTGCCAGCAGATCGGGACTCATCGCGAGCACAGATACGCAGTATTTT. Full variable domain (outside the CDR3, taken from reference TRBV5-4 and TRBJ2-3): ETGVTQSPTHLIKTRGQQVTLRCSSQSGHNTVSWYQQALGQGPQFIFQYYREEENGRGNFPPRFSGLQFPNYSSELNVNALELDDSALYLCASRSGLIASTDTQYFGPGTRLTVL.

V gene TRBV5-5 combines with J gene TRBJ1-5; 7 bases align to TRBD1. The CDR3 totals 16 residues. CDR1 and CDR2 (germline): SGHKS, YYEKEE (reference sequence). Trimming took 4 bases from V and 4 from J; bases not matched to a gene: 11. The CDR3 loop reads CASSLTDREINQPQHF. The CDR3 nucleotides are TGTGCCAGCAGCCTAACCGACAGGGAGATAAATCAGCCCCAGCATTTT.

The chain uses TRBV5-1 and TRBJ1-2, with unresolved D. V lost 0 bases and J 8 bases, leaving 11 bases between the germline ends. The CDR3 extends over 13 amino acids. Per germline, CDR1 SGHRS and CDR2 YFSETQ. In DNA, the CDR3 is TGCGCCAGCAGCTTGGAATTGGCCCGGGGCTACACCTTC. Translation: CASSLELARGYTF. Full variable domain (remainder filled in from reference TRBV5-1 and TRBJ1-2): KAGVTQTPRYLIKTRGQQVTLSCSPISGHRSVSWYQQTPGQGLQFLFEYFSETQRNKGNFPGRFSGRQFSNSRSEMNVSTLELGDSALYLCASSLELARGYTFGSGTRLTVV.

The rearrangement joins TRBV18 to TRBJ2-7; possible D gene TRBD2, 5 bases. In germline, CDR1 is KGHSH, CDR2 LQKENI. CDR3 length: 14 residues. Trimming shortened V by 6 bases and J by 6 bases, and 18 bases separated the two germline ends. The CDR3 is CASSRARERSEQYF. The CDR3 DNA is TGTGCCAGCTCCCGCGCCCGGGAAAGATCCGAGCAGTACTTC.

This sequence joins TRBV14 and TRBJ1-3; 8 bases match TRBD1. V shed 4 bases and J 7 bases; nucleotides not matched to a gene: 9. The CDR3 length is 15 residues. Germline assignment: CDR1 SGHDN and CDR2 FVKESK. CDR3: CASSRGQGGPNTIYF. CDR3 in DNA: TGTGCCAGCAGCCGCGGACAGGGAGGGCCCAACACCATATATTTT.

V is TRBV4-3 and J is TRBJ2-5; 8 bases line up with TRBD2. V was pared by 1 base and J by 5 bases, with 12 bases of the junction left unmatched. Germline V gene data show CDR1 as LGHNA and CDR2 as YSLEER. This CDR3 contains 17 residues. The CDR3 DNA is TGCGCCAGCAGCCAAGTCGTCGGCGGGAGGCCTGGGGAGACCCAGTACTTC. Translated, it gives CASSQVVGGRPGETQYF.

The CDR3 sequence: CASSEAWAGPDEQYV. The CDR3 coding sequence is TGTGCCAGCAGTGAAGCGTGGGCGGGTCCGGACGAGCAGTACGTC. This chain connects TRBV2 to TRBJ2-7; TRBD2 might be the D (5 bases). The CDR3 runs to 15 residues. Per germline, CDR1 SNHLY and CDR2 FYNNEI. Between the trimmed V and J ends, which lost 0 bases and 5 bases, there was a span of 14 bases.

CDR3 protein: CASSGREGETQYF. CDR3 nucleotides: TGTGCCAGCAGCGGGCGAGAGGGAGAGACCCAGTACTTC. The chain carries TRBV6-6 and TRBJ2-5, with D tentatively TRBD2 (5 bases). CDR3 length equals 13 residues. Germline values: CDR1 MNHNY, CDR2 SVGAGI (reference sequence). V dropped 6 bases and J dropped 4 bases, with 12 bases sitting between them.

The chain combines TRBV6-5 with TRBJ1-2, with no clear D. Looked up from germline, CDR1 is MNHEY and CDR2 is SVGAGI. The CDR3 length is 16 residues. Trimming shortened V by 2 bases and J by 6 bases, and 19 bases separated the two germline ends. The DNA of the CDR3 is TGTGCCAGCAGTTACCTCAAGACCGCCTATTCGAATGGCTACACCTTC. This encodes CASSYLKTAYSNGYTF.

The V and J genes are TRBV2 and TRBJ1-6; D may be TRBD1 (6 bases). Germline CDR1 and CDR2: SNHLY and FYNNEI. There are 15 residues in the CDR3. Trimming pared 6 bases from V and 9 bases from J, leaving 18 bases between. The CDR3 region has the DNA TGTGCCAGCAGGAAAGAACAGGGTACTAGTTCACCCCTCCACTTT. This gives the protein CASRKEQGTSSPLHF.

The chain recombines TRBV5-1 with TRBJ2-2, with 10 nucleotides matching TRBD2. After removal of 2 bases from V and 5 bases from J, the junction contained 9 bases not matched to a gene. Germline V CDR1 and CDR2: SGHRS, YFSETQ. There are 17 residues in the CDR3. The CDR3 here is CASSFLGLAVRTGELFF. The CDR3 DNA reads as TGCGCCAGCAGCTTTCTCGGACTAGCGGTTAGAACCGGGGAGCTGTTTTTT.

The chain links TRBV12-5 to TRBJ1-3; D not resolved. CDR1 and CDR2 from the germline V gene are LGHNT and FRNRAP. The CDR3 consists of 15 residues. Trimming left V 3 bases short and J 0 bases short, with 9 bases between. CDR3 nucleotide sequence: TGTGCTAGTGGTTTTGGCCCAAGCTCTGGAAACACCATATATTTT. Translated, it gives CASGFGPSSGNTIYF.

The V call is TRBV29-1, the J call TRBJ1-4; 7 bases are a match to TRBD1. Germline CDR1 reads SQVTM; CDR2 reads ANQGSEA. The CDR3 is 10 residues long. J was trimmed by 12 bases and V by 5 bases; bases with no gene match: 3. CDR3 sequence reads: CSVLGTELFF. The CDR3 DNA reads TGCAGCGTTTTGGGGACAGAACTGTTTTTT.

The rearrangement uses TRBV2 and TRBJ2-3; 10 bases line up with TRBD2. Trimming cost V 3 bases and J 5 bases; bases outside gene matches: 5. CDR1 is SNHLY, CDR2 FYNNEI, per germline. This CDR3 has 15 residues. CDR3 DNA sequence: TGTGCCAGCAGTGACCCGGGACTAGCGAAAGATACGCAGTATTTT. It translates to CASSDPGLAKDTQYF.

This clone is a singleton in its sample. This same CDR3 is encoded by further DNA sequences in the sample. The CDR3: CASSLGGSTDTQYF. The CDR3 DNA reads as TGCGCCAGCAGCTTGGGCGGTAGCACAGATACGCAGTATTTT. The genes are TRBV5-1 and TRBJ2-3; D is unresolved. V gave up 0 bases and J gave up 0 bases, with 5 bases separating them. CDR1 SGHRS and CDR2 YFSETQ come from the germline V gene. There are 14 residues in the CDR3.

The table lists this clone with a few counts. The chain uses TRBV30 and TRBJ1-5, with a weak D call TRBD1 (6 bases). The V end was cut by 2 bases, the J end by 7 bases, with 18 bases between. Germline loops: CDR1 GTSNPN, CDR2 SVGIG (reference sequence). The CDR3 consists of 15 residues. CDR3 sequence reads: CAWSRGEGSGQPQHF. The CDR3 DNA reads TGTGCCTGGAGTAGGGGGGAGGGGTCTGGGCAGCCCCAGCATTTT.

The DNA of the CDR3 is TGTGCCAGCAGTTTATTTTGGACGACGAGCTATGGCTACACCTTC. Translated, it gives CASSLFWTTSYGYTF. This chain uses TRBV28 with TRBJ1-2; D not certain. Trimming removed 1 base from V and 4 bases from J, with 13 bases in between. The germline CDR1 and CDR2 sequences are MDHEN and SYDVKM. This CDR3 contains 15 residues.

The genes are TRBV6-5 and TRBJ2-1; weak D call: TRBD2 (6 bases). Between the trimmed V and J ends, which lost 6 bases and 9 bases, there was a span of 18 bases. In germline, CDR1 is MNHEY, CDR2 SVGAGI. The CDR3 totals 14 residues. CDR3 DNA sequence: TGTGCCAGCAGGTCTAGCGCGCTCGACGGTGAGCAGTTCTTC. Encoded protein: CASRSSALDGEQFF.

This clone has more than one count but fewer than ten. This sequence joins TRBV20-1 and TRBJ1-2; weak D call: TRBD1 (5 bases). Germline values: CDR1 DFQATT, CDR2 SNEGSKA (reference sequence). The CDR3 is made up of 10 amino acids. Written as DNA, the CDR3 is TGCAGGGTCGAAGGGGAAGGCTACACCTTC. This sequence encodes CRVEGEGYTF.

CDR3: CASSPVGADEKLFF. Here the CDR3 DNA reads TGTGCCAGCAGCCCAGTTGGGGCCGATGAAAAACTGTTTTTT. The chain links TRBV9 to TRBJ1-4, with a weak D call TRBD1 (5 bases). V lost 4 bases, J lost 6 bases, and 13 bases lay in between. Germline CDR1 SGDLS, CDR2 YYNGEE. The CDR3 has 14 amino acids.

This clone appeared a few times. J is TRBJ1-1 and V is TRBV25-1; TRBD1 is a possible D gene (5 bases). The V and J ends lost 0 bases and 2 bases respectively, with 7 bases between them. This CDR3 is built from 14 residues. Germline values: CDR1 MGHDK, CDR2 SYGVNS. This chain's CDR3 is CASSEYGDNTEAFF. The CDR3 DNA sequence: TGTGCCAGCAGTGAATATGGGGACAACACTGAAGCTTTCTTT.

The genes are TRBV7-2 and TRBJ2-7, with 8 bases matching TRBD2. The CDR3 runs 15 residues. Trimming took 1 base from V and 4 from J; bases not matched to a gene: 6. Germline values: CDR1 SGHTA, CDR2 FQGNSA. Written as DNA, the CDR3 is TGTGCCAGCAGCTTAGGTAGCGGGATACAGTACGAGCAGTACGTC. Its translation is CASSLGSGIQYEQYV.

The chain combines TRBV7-9 with TRBJ2-1; 7 bases are a match to TRBD2. The trim removed 4 bases at V and 4 bases at J, leaving 10 bases unmatched. CDR1 and CDR2 from the germline V gene are SEHNR and FQNEAQ (reference sequence). The CDR3 consists of 16 residues. In nucleotides, the CDR3 is TGTGCCAGCAGCTCCCGAGGGCTAGCGGAGTACAATGAGCAGTTCTTC. Translating gives CASSSRGLAEYNEQFF.

This clone showed up just once. The rearrangement joins TRBV11-3 to TRBJ2-2; D is ambiguous. This CDR3 has 12 amino acids. V was clipped by 5 bases and J by 4 bases, with 5 bases between them. Germline V gene lookup returns CDR1 SGHNT and CDR2 YENEEA. The DNA for the CDR3 is TGTGCCAGCAGCCCAGGCACCGGGGAGCTGTTTTTT. It codes for CASSPGTGELFF.

V gene TRBV27 combines with J gene TRBJ2-3; 7 bases align to TRBD2. The CDR3 runs to 15 residues. After removal of 5 bases from V and 0 bases from J, the junction contained 5 bases not matched to a gene. Germline V gene lookup returns CDR1 MNHEY and CDR2 SMNVEV (reference sequence). The CDR3 region is CASSPSGISTDTQYF. The CDR3 DNA reads as TGTGCCAGCAGTCCAAGCGGGATAAGCACAGATACGCAGTATTTT.

The CDR3 DNA reads as TGCGCCAGCAGGACGGACAGGGCCTCCTACGAGCAGTACGTC. Translating gives CASRTDRASYEQYV. This chain uses TRBV10-2 with TRBJ2-7; 8 positions agree with TRBD1. V trimming: 6 bases; J trimming: 0 bases; junction bases outside the gene matches: 4. Germline-derived CDR1 and CDR2 are WSHSY and SAAADI. The CDR3 runs to 14 residues.